This T cell receptor (beta chain) was observed in a study of response to subunit inactivated influenza vaccine. A single record per CDR3 protein comes from TCRdb applying MiXCR to the RT-PCR reads. The table includes roughly 790,000 distinct CDR3 sequences, 20% to 25% detected once. The germline V gene has CDR1 SGHAT and CDR2 FQNNGV. The CDR3 has 16 amino acids. V gave up 4 bases and J gave up 2 bases; unmatched junction bases: 6. Broader study findings: Every seasonal influenza vaccination brings in few new T cells, the authors suggested.

This clonotype was seen only a few times. Its antigen is as yet unknown. The chain has TRBV11-2 and TRBJ1-5, with 9 bases identical to TRBD1. The receptor was isolated from a man aged 50-60 years who received an inactivated influenza vaccine. The source was PBMCs from blood, collected about 5 days after vaccination. CDR3 sequence: CASSSATGGRNQPQHF. The CDR3 DNA follows: TGTGCCAGCAGCTCCGCGACAGGGGGTCGCAATCAGCCCCAGCATTTT.